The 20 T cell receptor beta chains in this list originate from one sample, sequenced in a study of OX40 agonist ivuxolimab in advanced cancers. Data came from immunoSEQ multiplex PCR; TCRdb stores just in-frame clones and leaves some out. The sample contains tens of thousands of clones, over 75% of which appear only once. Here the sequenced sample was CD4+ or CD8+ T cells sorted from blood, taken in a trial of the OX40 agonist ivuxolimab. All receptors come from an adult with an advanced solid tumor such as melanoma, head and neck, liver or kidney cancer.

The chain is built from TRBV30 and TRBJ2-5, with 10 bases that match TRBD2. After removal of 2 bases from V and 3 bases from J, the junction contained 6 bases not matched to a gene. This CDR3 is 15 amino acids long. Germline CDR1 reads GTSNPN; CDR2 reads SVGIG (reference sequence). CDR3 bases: TGTGCCTGGAGTAGAAAGGGGACTAGCGAAGAGACCCAGTACTTC. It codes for CAWSRKGTSEETQYF.

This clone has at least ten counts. As DNA, the CDR3 is TGTGCCAGCAGTTACTCGGGGGGTGGCTACACCTTC. This sequence encodes CASSYSGGGYTF. The chain joins TRBV6-6 to TRBJ1-2; D might be TRBD1 (5 bases). Germline V gene data show CDR1 as MNHNY and CDR2 as SVGAGI (reference sequence). The V end lost 0 bases, the J end lost 7 bases, and 6 bases lay between the germline ends. This CDR3 has 12 residues.

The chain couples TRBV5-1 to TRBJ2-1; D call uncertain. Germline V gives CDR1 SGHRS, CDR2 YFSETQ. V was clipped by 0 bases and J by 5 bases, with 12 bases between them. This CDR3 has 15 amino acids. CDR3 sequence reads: CASSLVGGQNNEQFF. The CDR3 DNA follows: TGCGCCAGCAGCTTGGTGGGCGGTCAGAACAATGAGCAGTTCTTC.

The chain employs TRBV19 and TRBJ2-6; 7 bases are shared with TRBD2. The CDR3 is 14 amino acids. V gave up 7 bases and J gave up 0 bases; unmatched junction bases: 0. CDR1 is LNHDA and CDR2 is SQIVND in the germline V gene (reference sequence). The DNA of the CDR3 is TGTGCCAGTACTAGCGGCTCTGGGGCCAACGTCCTGACTTTC. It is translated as CASTSGSGANVLTF.

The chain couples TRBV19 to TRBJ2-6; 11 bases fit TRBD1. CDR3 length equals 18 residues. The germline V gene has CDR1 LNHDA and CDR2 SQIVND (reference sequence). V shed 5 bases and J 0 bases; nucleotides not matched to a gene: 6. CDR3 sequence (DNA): TGTGCCAGTAGTGCATCCGGGACAGGGGGCTCTGGGGCCAACGTCCTGACTTTC. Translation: CASSASGTGGSGANVLTF.

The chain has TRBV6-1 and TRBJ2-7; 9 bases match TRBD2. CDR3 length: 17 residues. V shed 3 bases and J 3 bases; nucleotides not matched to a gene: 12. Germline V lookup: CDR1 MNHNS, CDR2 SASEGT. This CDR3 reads CASSEGLAGMLGYEQYF. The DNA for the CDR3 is TGTGCCAGCAGTGAGGGGCTAGCGGGAATGTTGGGCTACGAGCAGTACTTC.

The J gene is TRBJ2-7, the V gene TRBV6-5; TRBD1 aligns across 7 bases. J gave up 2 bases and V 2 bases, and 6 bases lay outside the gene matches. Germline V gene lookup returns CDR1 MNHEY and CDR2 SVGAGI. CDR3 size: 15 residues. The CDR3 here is CASSYQGGAPYEQYF. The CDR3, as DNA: TGTGCCAGCAGTTACCAAGGGGGCGCACCCTACGAGCAGTACTTC.

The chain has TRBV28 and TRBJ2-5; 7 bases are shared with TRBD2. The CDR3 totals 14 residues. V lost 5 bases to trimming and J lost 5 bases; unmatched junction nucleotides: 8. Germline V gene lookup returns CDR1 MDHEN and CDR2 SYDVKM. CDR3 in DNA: TGTGCCAGCAGTGAACCGGGACTAAAGGAGACCCAGTACTTC. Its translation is CASSEPGLKETQYF.

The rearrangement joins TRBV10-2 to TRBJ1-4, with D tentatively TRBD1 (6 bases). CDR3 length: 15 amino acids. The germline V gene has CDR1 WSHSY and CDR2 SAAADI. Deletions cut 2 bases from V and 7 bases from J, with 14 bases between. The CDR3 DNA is TGCGCCAGCAGTGAGCCCGGGGGGCTGGTTGAAAAACTGTTTTTT. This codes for CASSEPGGLVEKLFF.

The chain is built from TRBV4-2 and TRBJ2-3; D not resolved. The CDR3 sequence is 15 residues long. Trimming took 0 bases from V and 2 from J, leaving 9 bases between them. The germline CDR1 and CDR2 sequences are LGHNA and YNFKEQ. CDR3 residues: CASSQEERSTDTQYF. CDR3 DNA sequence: TGTGCCAGCAGCCAAGAGGAGCGATCCACAGATACGCAGTATTTT.

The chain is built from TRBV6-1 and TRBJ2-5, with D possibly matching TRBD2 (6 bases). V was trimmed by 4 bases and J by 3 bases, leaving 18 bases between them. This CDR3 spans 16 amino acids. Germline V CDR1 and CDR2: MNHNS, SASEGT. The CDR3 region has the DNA TGTGCCAGCAGTGCCCTTAGCGTGGGGGGAAAAGAGACCCAGTACTTC. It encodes CASSALSVGGKETQYF.

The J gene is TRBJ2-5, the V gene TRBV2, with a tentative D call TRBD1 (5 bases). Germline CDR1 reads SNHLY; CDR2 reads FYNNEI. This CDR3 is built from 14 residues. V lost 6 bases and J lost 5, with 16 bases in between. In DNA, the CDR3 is TGTGCCAGCAGCAAGGGGTGGGTTGTTGAGACCCAGTACTTC. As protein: CASSKGWVVETQYF.

The chain's CDR3 is CASSVATGNEQFF. The CDR3, as DNA: TGTGCCAGCAGCGTAGCTACAGGGAATGAGCAGTTCTTC. J is TRBJ2-1 and V is TRBV9, with a weak D call TRBD1 (6 bases). Germline CDR1 reads SGDLS; CDR2 reads YYNGEE. V shed 0 bases and J shed 7 bases, with 8 bases lying between them. The CDR3 loop spans 13 amino acids.

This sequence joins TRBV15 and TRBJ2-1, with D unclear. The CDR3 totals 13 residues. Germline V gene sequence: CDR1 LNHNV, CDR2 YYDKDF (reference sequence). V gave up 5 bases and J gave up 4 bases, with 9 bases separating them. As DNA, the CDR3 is TGTGCCACCAGCTCGGAAGTATACAATGAGCAGTTCTTC. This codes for CATSSEVYNEQFF.

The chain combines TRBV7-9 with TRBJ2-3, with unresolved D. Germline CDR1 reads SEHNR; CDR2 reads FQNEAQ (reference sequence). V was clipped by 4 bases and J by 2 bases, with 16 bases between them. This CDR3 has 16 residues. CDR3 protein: CASSSFFRSFTDTQYF. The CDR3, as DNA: TGTGCCAGCAGCTCCTTCTTCCGATCTTTCACAGATACGCAGTATTTT.

The CDR3 reads CASSLGGAGESYNEQFF. DNA for the CDR3: TGTGCCAGCAGCTTAGGTGGGGCGGGAGAATCTTACAATGAGCAGTTCTTC. The V call is TRBV11-2, the J call TRBJ2-1, with 7 bases that match TRBD2. V shed 1 base and J 4 bases; nucleotides not matched to a gene: 10. The CDR3 loop spans 17 amino acids. The germline V gene encodes CDR1 SGHAT and CDR2 FQNNGV.

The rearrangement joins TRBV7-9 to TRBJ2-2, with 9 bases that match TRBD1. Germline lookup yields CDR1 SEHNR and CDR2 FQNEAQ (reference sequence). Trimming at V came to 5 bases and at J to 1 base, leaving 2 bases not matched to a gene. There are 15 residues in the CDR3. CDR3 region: CASSAGQGNTGELFF. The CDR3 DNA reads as TGTGCCAGCAGCGCGGGACAGGGGAACACCGGGGAGCTGTTTTTT.

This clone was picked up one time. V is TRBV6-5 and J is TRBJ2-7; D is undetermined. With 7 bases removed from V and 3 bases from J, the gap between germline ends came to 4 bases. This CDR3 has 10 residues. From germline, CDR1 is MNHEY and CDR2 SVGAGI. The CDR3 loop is CASNLYEQYF. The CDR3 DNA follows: TGTGCCAGCAACCTCTACGAGCAGTACTTC.

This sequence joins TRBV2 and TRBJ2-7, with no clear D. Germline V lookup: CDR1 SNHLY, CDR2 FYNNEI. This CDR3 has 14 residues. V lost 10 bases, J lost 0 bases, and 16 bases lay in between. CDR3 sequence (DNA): TGTGCCAACTCCACCAGACAAAACTCCTACGAGCAGTACTTC. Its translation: CANSTRQNSYEQYF.

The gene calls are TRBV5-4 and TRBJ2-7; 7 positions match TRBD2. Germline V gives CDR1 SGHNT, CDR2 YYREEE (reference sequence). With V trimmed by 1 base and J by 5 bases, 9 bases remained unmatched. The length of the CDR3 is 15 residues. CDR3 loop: CASSLRAGTIDEQYF. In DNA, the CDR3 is TGTGCCAGCAGCTTGCGAGCGGGAACCATCGACGAGCAGTACTTC.